The 10 T cell receptor beta chains below were found in one sample sequenced in a study of HIV-infected patients and healthy controls. A single record per CDR3 protein comes from TCRdb applying MiXCR to the 5' RACE reads. In the table there are tens of thousands of distinct CDR3 sequences, 15% to 20% of which are singletons. Sequenced sample: CD4+ T cells from blood. The receptors shown here come from a human donor in good health.

The rearrangement joins TRBV7-9 to TRBJ2-5; the D is unclear. Trimming pared 1 base from V and 4 bases from J, leaving 10 bases between. CDR1 is SEHNR, CDR2 FQNEAQ, per germline (reference sequence). The CDR3 length is 14 residues. The CDR3, as DNA: TGTGCCAGCAGCTTAGGAGCCGGACGAGAGACCCAGTACTTC. It codes for CASSLGAGRETQYF.

This clonotype was seen at least ten times. This chain links TRBV6-6 with TRBJ2-6; perhaps TRBD2 as D (6 bases). The CDR3 contains 17 residues. V dropped 4 bases and J dropped 3 bases, with 16 bases sitting between them. The germline V gene encodes CDR1 MNHNY and CDR2 SVGAGI (reference sequence). CDR3: CASSFPQGRDGANVLTF. The CDR3 bases are TGTGCCAGCAGTTTCCCCCAAGGGCGGGATGGGGCCAACGTCCTGACTTTC.

This clonotype has at least ten counts. The V and J genes are TRBV7-9 and TRBJ1-1; D remains ambiguous. V was cut by 5 bases and J by 4 bases, with 20 bases left in between. The CDR3 has 16 residues. Germline values: CDR1 SEHNR, CDR2 FQNEAQ (reference sequence). CDR3 bases: TGTGCCAGCAGCCAAGGCGGGGTCGCCTTCGGCACTGAAGCTTTCTTT. Protein sequence: CASSQGGVAFGTEAFF. The full variable domain, in which reference TRBV7-9 and TRBJ1-1 provide the parts outside the CDR3, is DTGVSQNPRHKITKRGQNVTFRCDPISEHNRLYWYRQTLGQGPEFLTYFQNEAQLEKSRLLSDRFSAERPKGSFSTLEIQRTEQGDSAMYLCASSQGGVAFGTEAFFGQGTRLTVV.

In nucleotides, the CDR3 is TGTGCCAGCAGTTACGGTGGCAGCTCTGGAAACACCATATATTTT. It is translated as CASSYGGSSGNTIYF. This rearrangement joins TRBV6-6 to TRBJ1-3; D ambiguous. The CDR3 runs 15 residues. Germline V CDR1 and CDR2: MNHNY, SVGAGI (reference sequence). V was trimmed by 2 bases and J by 0 bases, leaving 8 bases between them.

This clonotype was counted many times. The V gene is TRBV29-1, the J gene TRBJ2-5; D is unresolved. Germline CDR1 reads SQVTM; CDR2 reads ANQGSEA. With 1 base removed from V and 6 bases from J, the gap between germline ends came to 12 bases. The CDR3 contains 13 residues. The CDR3 DNA reads as TGCAGCGTTGAAGGTTCGGTGGAGAAGACCCAGTACTTC. It codes for CSVEGSVEKTQYF.

V and J are TRBV20-1 and TRBJ1-6, with D maybe TRBD1 (5 bases). The CDR3 is made up of 16 amino acids. The germline CDR1 and CDR2 sequences are DFQATT and SNEGSKA (reference sequence). Deletions cut 4 bases from V and 7 bases from J, with 20 bases between. This CDR3 reads CSAIDSAAPLNSPLHF. CDR3 sequence (DNA): TGCAGTGCTATTGACAGTGCCGCCCCTTTGAATTCACCCCTCCACTTT.

The chain uses TRBV12-3 or TRBV12-4 and TRBJ1-6, with D tentatively TRBD1 (6 bases). Trimming shortened V by 9 bases and J by 7 bases, and 16 bases separated the two germline ends. This CDR3 has 14 residues. In DNA form, the CDR3 reads TGTGCCAGTTCCCCACAGGGCCTCAATTCACCCCTCCACTTT. It yields the protein CASSPQGLNSPLHF.

The chain employs TRBV18 and TRBJ1-1; maybe TRBD1 (6 bases). This CDR3 comprises 17 residues. The V gene lost 5 bases and the J gene lost 3 bases, with 22 bases spanning the gap. Germline values: CDR1 KGHSH, CDR2 LQKENI. CDR3 DNA: TGTGCCAGCTCAGCGACAGGCTCTCCTTTGGTGGACACTGAAGCTTTCTTT. It is translated as CASSATGSPLVDTEAFF.

This clonotype was seen at least ten times. The genes are TRBV7-2 and TRBJ2-7, with 8 bases matching TRBD2. Germline V gives CDR1 SGHTA, CDR2 FQGNSA. V was pared by 1 base and J by 5 bases, with 16 bases of the junction left unmatched. The CDR3 is made up of 18 amino acids. As DNA, the CDR3 is TGTGCCAGCAGCTTAGTAAGAGTTACTAGCGGCCTCACGGACGAGCAGTACTTC. Translation gives CASSLVRVTSGLTDEQYF.

This clonotype was picked up many times. The CDR3 spells CASSTLTVNSNQPQHF. The CDR3, as DNA: TGTGCCAGCAGTACCCTGACGGTGAATAGCAATCAGCCCCAGCATTTT. The chain carries TRBV6-2 or TRBV6-3 and TRBJ1-5, with D uncertain. CDR3 length: 16 residues. V was trimmed by 5 bases and J by 0 bases, leaving 14 bases between them. Germline V gene data show CDR1 as MNHEY and CDR2 as SVGEGT.